Presented here are 19 T cell receptor beta chains from one specimen sequenced in a study of T cell responses to AZD1222 COVID-19 vaccine. This table comes from immunoSEQ multiplex PCR, and its TCRdb copy is limited to in-frame clones, with some not included. Among 110,000 to 150,000 clones, under 95% were seen once, and the ten largest hold roughly 9%. The source material was peripheral blood, sampled on day 0 of AZD1222 vaccination. The receptor source for this set is an adult in good health.

This clone showed up just once. CDR3 sequence: CAWDWGYNEQFF. The CDR3 DNA reads TGTGCCTGGGACTGGGGGTACAATGAGCAGTTCTTC. V usage is TRBV30 and J usage is TRBJ2-1, with D possibly being TRBD1 or TRBD2 (5 bases each). The germline gives CDR1 GTSNPN, CDR2 SVGIG (reference sequence). Trimming removed 5 bases from V and 4 bases from J, with 9 bases in between. The CDR3 covers 12 residues.

The V call is TRBV29-1, the J call TRBJ1-2; D remains unclear. This CDR3 region has 14 residues. Germline assignment: CDR1 SQVTM and CDR2 ANQGSEA. V was trimmed by 0 bases and J by 4 bases, leaving 12 bases between them. CDR3 protein: CSVEDLGSFYGYTF. The CDR3 DNA reads TGCAGCGTTGAAGATCTTGGGTCCTTCTATGGCTACACCTTC.

In its sample, this clone was seen a few times. The chain couples TRBV4-3 to TRBJ1-1; D remains unclear. Trimming left V 4 bases short and J 8 bases short, with 14 bases between. The CDR3 length is 13 residues. Germline assignment: CDR1 LGHNA and CDR2 YSLEER. The CDR3 spells CASSPSSSQEAFF. The CDR3, as DNA: TGCGCCAGCAGCCCTTCATCATCCCAAGAAGCTTTCTTT.

This rearrangement joins TRBV15 to TRBJ2-5; possibly TRBD1 for D (5 bases). The germline V gene has CDR1 LNHNV and CDR2 YYDKDF (reference sequence). CDR3 size: 14 residues. V lost 0 bases and J 2 bases, leaving 7 bases between the germline ends. CDR3 DNA: TGTGCCACCAGCAGAGATCGACAGCAAGAGACCCAGTACTTC. Protein sequence: CATSRDRQQETQYF.

Only one count was recorded for this clone. The rearrangement uses TRBV6-5 and TRBJ2-7; no firm D call. With 10 bases removed from V and 6 bases from J, the gap between germline ends came to 10 bases. CDR1 and CDR2 from the germline V gene are MNHEY and SVGAGI. This CDR3 is 10 amino acids long. CDR3 sequence (DNA): TGTGCCAAGAAACAAGGCGAGCAGTACTTC. Its protein product is CAKKQGEQYF.

The genes are TRBV29-1 and TRBJ1-4; D is perhaps TRBD1 (5 bases). Per germline, CDR1 SQVTM and CDR2 ANQGSEA. The germline V and J ends were trimmed by 7 bases and 7 bases, with 13 bases remaining between them. CDR3 size: 12 residues. CDR3 DNA sequence: TGCAGCGCGGGGGATTTCGGTGAAAAACTGTTTTTT. Its protein is CSAGDFGEKLFF.

The chain carries TRBV12-3 or TRBV12-4 and TRBJ2-5; no clear D gene. This CDR3 is 11 amino acids long. V was trimmed by 0 bases and J by 5 bases, leaving 1 base between them. The CDR3 reads CASSLAETQYF. DNA for the CDR3: TGTGCCAGCAGTTTAGCTGAGACCCAGTACTTC.

CDR3 loop: CASSLALGVPYGYTF. Written as DNA, the CDR3 is TGCGCCAGCAGCTTGGCCTTAGGGGTTCCCTATGGCTACACCTTC. The chain carries TRBV5-1 and TRBJ1-2; D may be TRBD1 (5 bases). Germline CDR1 and CDR2: SGHRS and YFSETQ. Trimming removed 0 bases at V and 4 bases at J, with 13 bases between. The CDR3 consists of 15 residues.

Of note for this clone: The identical CDR3 is also encoded by other nucleotide sequences in the sample. The chain joins TRBV5-4 to TRBJ2-3; D unclear. This CDR3 is built from 12 residues. Trimming removed 2 bases from V and 5 bases from J, with 6 bases in between. Germline V gives CDR1 SGHNT, CDR2 YYREEE (reference sequence). The CDR3 DNA reads TGTGCCAGCAGCTTCAAAGGAGATACGCAGTATTTT. It encodes CASSFKGDTQYF. The full variable domain, with the rest looked up from reference TRBV5-4 and TRBJ2-3, is ETGVTQSPTHLIKTRGQQVTLRCSSQSGHNTVSWYQQALGQGPQFIFQYYREEENGRGNFPPRFSGLQFPNYSSELNVNALELDDSALYLCASSFKGDTQYFGPGTRLTVL.

This chain connects TRBV6-5 to TRBJ1-5; weak D call: TRBD1 (5 bases). The V gene lost 5 bases and the J gene lost 4 bases, with 12 bases spanning the gap. The CDR3 runs to 14 residues. The germline V gene encodes CDR1 MNHEY and CDR2 SVGAGI. The chain's CDR3 is CASSHRDGNQPQHF. The CDR3 nucleotides read TGTGCCAGCAGTCACCGGGACGGGAATCAGCCCCAGCATTTT.

The chain is built from TRBV5-1 and TRBJ1-2; 8 bases align to TRBD1. Germline assignment: CDR1 SGHRS and CDR2 YFSETQ. With V trimmed by 9 bases and J by 3 bases, 7 bases remained unmatched. CDR3 length equals 13 residues. CDR3 bases: TGCGCCACCAGGACAGGGAGCGACTATGGCTACACCTTC. This encodes CATRTGSDYGYTF. Variable domain in full (rest from reference TRBV5-1 and TRBJ1-2): KAGVTQTPRYLIKTRGQQVTLSCSPISGHRSVSWYQQTPGQGLQFLFEYFSETQRNKGNFPGRFSGRQFSNSRSEMNVSTLELGDSALYLCATRTGSDYGYTFGSGTRLTVV.

This clone was recorded only once. The chain uses TRBV18 and TRBJ2-3; the match to TRBD2 covers 10 bases. This CDR3 has 15 amino acids. V shed 2 bases, J shed 4 bases, and the junction held 3 bases outside the gene matches. The germline V gene encodes CDR1 KGHSH and CDR2 LQKENI. CDR3 sequence reads: CASSPASGGSDTQYF. CDR3 sequence (DNA): TGTGCCAGCTCACCAGCTAGCGGGGGCTCAGATACGCAGTATTTT.

The chain couples TRBV10-3 to TRBJ1-2; the match to TRBD1 covers 11 bases. V dropped 7 bases and J dropped 4; count of bases not matched to a gene: 11. CDR3 length: 16 amino acids. Germline loops: CDR1 ENHRY, CDR2 SYGVKD. The CDR3 protein is CAITQTPGQGVYGYTF. The CDR3 DNA is TGTGCCATCACCCAAACCCCGGGACAGGGGGTCTATGGCTACACCTTC.

This chain uses TRBV24-1 with TRBJ1-2; 10 bases are a match to TRBD1. CDR1 is KGHDR, CDR2 SFDVKD, per germline. V lost 4 bases, J lost 8 bases, and 15 bases stayed unmatched. The CDR3 extends over 17 amino acids. In nucleotides, the CDR3 is TGTGCCACCAGTGACCCCGACAGGGGGCAGGGTTCGCGGGGCTACACCTTC. Protein: CATSDPDRGQGSRGYTF.

This clone occurred once. V usage is TRBV6-5 and J usage is TRBJ1-1; D gene unclear. Trimming removed 6 bases at V and 3 bases at J, with 14 bases between. This CDR3 spans 14 amino acids. CDR1 is MNHEY and CDR2 is SVGAGI in the germline V gene. The CDR3 DNA reads TGTGCCAGCAGAGGAGGGCTGGGTGACACTGAAGCTTTCTTT. Its protein is CASRGGLGDTEAFF.

The rearrangement joins TRBV11-3 to TRBJ2-3; either TRBD1 or TRBD2 may supply D (5 bases each). The germline gives CDR1 SGHNT, CDR2 YENEEA. CDR3 length: 15 residues. V shed 6 bases and J shed 0 bases, with 13 bases lying between them. This CDR3 is CASRPGTASTDTQYF. DNA of the CDR3: TGTGCCAGCAGGCCCGGGACGGCTAGCACAGATACGCAGTATTTT.

V usage is TRBV5-1 and J usage is TRBJ2-7; 8 bases align to TRBD1. Unmatched junction bases numbered 7, after V lost 4 bases and J lost 1 base. The germline V gene encodes CDR1 SGHRS and CDR2 YFSETQ. The CDR3 is made up of 15 amino acids. The CDR3 DNA follows: TGCGCCAGCAGCGGGGGGACAGGATCGTCCTACGAGCAGTACTTC. The encoded protein is CASSGGTGSSYEQYF.

Points on this clone: At one of its ends the junction is not consistent with the germline gene, which may arise from a read error. The chain carries TRBV19 and TRBJ1-1; D is ambiguous. CDR1 LNHDA and CDR2 SQIVND come from the germline V gene (reference sequence). This CDR3 has 13 residues. In DNA form, the CDR3 reads TGTGCCAGTAGTATAGATCTGAGGGAGATCCGGCGCTTT. This encodes CASSIDLREIRRF. Drawing the rest from reference TRBV19 and TRBJ1-1, the complete variable domain is DGGITQSPKYLFRKEGQNVTLSCEQNLNHDAMYWYRQDPGQGLRLIYYSQIVNDFQKGDIAEGYSVSREKKESFPLTVTSAQKNPTAFYLCASSIDLREIRRFGQGTRLTVV.

This chain connects TRBV5-1 to TRBJ2-5, with 10 bases lining up with TRBD2. V trimming: 2 bases; J trimming: 1 base; junction bases outside the gene matches: 14. Germline lookup yields CDR1 SGHRS and CDR2 YFSETQ. This CDR3 has 19 residues. CDR3 sequence (DNA): TGCGCCAGCAGCTTCGGCCGGGCTAGCGGGGGCACGCTCCAAGAGACCCAGTACTTC. Protein product: CASSFGRASGGTLQETQYF.